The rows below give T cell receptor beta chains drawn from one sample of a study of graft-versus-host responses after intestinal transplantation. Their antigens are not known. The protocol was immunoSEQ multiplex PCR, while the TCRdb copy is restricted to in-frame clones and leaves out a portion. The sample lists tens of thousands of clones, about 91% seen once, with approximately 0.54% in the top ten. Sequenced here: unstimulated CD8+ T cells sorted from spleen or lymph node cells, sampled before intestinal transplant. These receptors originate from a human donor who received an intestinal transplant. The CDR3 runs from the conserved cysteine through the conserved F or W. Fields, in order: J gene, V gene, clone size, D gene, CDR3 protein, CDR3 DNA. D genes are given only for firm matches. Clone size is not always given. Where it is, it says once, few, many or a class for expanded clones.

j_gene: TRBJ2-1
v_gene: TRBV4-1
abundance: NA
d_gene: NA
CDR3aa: CASSQVERANNEQFF
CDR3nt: TGCGCCAGCAGCCAAGTTGAGCGGGCAAACAATGAGCAGTTCTTC

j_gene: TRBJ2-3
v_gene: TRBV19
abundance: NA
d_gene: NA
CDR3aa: CASSIDYADTQYF
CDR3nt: TGTGCCAGTAGTATTGACTATGCAGATACGCAGTATTTT

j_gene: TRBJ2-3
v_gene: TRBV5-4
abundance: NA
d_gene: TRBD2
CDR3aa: CASSPAGGPGDTQYF
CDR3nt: TGTGCCAGCAGCCCAGCGGGAGGGCCGGGAGATACGCAGTATTTT

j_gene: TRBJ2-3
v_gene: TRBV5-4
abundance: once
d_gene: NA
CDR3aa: CASSLSVPGDTQYF
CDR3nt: TGTGCCAGCAGCTTGTCAGTACCGGGTGATACGCAGTATTTT

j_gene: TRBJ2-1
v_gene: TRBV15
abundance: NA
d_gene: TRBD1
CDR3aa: CATSPNRDRGLNEQFF
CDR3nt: TGTGCCACCAGTCCAAACCGGGACAGGGGTCTTAATGAGCAGTTCTTC

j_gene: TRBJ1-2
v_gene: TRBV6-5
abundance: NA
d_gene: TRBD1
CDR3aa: CASSATGTGAYGYTF
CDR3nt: TGTGCCAGCAGCGCCACCGGGACAGGGGCGTATGGCTACACCTTC

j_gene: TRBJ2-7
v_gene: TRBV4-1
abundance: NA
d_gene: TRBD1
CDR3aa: CASSPRQGSYEQYF
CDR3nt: TGCGCCAGCAGCCCTAGACAGGGGTCCTACGAGCAGTACTTC

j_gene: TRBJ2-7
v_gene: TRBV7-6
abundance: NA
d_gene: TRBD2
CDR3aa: CASSLSGTYEQYF
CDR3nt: TGTGCCAGCAGCCTGAGCGGGACCTACGAGCAGTACTTC

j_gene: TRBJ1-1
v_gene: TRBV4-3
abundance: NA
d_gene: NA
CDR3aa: CASSQTPEGSGNTEAFF
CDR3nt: TGCGCCAGCAGCCAAACGCCCGAAGGTTCGGGGAACACTGAAGCTTTCTTT

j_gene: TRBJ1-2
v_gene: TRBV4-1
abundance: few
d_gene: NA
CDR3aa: CASSPGGGRAHGYTF
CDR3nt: TGCGCCAGCAGCCCGGGGGGTGGCAGGGCCCATGGCTACACCTTC

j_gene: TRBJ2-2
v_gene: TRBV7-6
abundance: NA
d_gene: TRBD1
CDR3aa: CASSRTGGTGELFF
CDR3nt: TGTGCCAGCAGCCGGACAGGGGGCACCGGGGAGCTGTTTTTT

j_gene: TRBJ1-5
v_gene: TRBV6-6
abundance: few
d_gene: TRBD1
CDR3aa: CASSWDRDLFNQPQHF
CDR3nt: TGTGCCAGCAGTTGGGACAGGGACTTGTTCAATCAGCCCCAGCATTTT

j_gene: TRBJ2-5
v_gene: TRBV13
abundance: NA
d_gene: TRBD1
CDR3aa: CASSPTGTGETQYF
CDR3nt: TGTGCCAGCAGCCCGACCGGGACAGGAGAGACCCAGTACTTC

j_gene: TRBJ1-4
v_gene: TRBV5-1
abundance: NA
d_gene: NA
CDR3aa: CASRSGTTNEKLFF
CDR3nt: TGCGCCAGCAGGAGCGGGACAACTAATGAAAAACTGTTTTTT

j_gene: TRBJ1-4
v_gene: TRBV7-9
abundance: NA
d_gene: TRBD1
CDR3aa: CASSQGASEKLFF
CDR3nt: TGTGCCAGCAGCCAGGGGGCGAGTGAAAAACTGTTTTTT

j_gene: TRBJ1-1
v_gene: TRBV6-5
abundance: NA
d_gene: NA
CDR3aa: CASRPGPYTEAFF
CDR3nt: TGTGCCAGCAGACCAGGCCCCTACACTGAAGCTTTCTTT

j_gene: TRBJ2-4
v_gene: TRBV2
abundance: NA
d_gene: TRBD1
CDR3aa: CASWGQPGNIQYF
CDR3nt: TGTGCCAGCTGGGGACAGCCGGGGAACATTCAGTACTTC

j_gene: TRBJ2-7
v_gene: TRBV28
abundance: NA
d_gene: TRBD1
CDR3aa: CASSSPGDRGYEQYF
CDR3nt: TGTGCCAGCAGTTCGCCCGGGGACAGGGGTTACGAGCAGTACTTC

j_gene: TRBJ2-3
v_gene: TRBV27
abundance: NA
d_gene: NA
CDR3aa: CASSPPTRPDTQYF
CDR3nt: TGTGCCAGCAGTCCGCCGACTAGACCAGATACGCAGTATTTT

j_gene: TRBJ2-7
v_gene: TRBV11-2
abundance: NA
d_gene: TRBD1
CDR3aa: CASSLGTGVYEQYF
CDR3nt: TGTGCCAGCAGCTTAGGGACAGGGGTCTACGAGCAGTACTTC

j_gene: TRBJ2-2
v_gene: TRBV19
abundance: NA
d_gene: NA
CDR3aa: CASSPHTDYTGELFF
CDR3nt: TGTGCCAGTAGTCCCCATACCGACTACACCGGGGAGCTGTTTTTT

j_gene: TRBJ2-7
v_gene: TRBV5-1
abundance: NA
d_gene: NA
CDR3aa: CASSLELPSYEQYF
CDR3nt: TGCGCCAGCAGCTTGGAACTTCCATCCTACGAGCAGTACTTC

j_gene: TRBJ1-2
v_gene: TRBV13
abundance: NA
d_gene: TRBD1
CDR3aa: CASSLGPGTGGFEGNYGYTF
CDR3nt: TGTGCCAGCAGCTTAGGTCCCGGGACAGGGGGCTTCGAAGGGAACTATGGCTACACCTTC

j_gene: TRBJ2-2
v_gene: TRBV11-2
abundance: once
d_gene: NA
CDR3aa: CASSLDGGNGELFF
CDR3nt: TGTGCCAGCAGCTTAGATGGGGGGAACGGGGAGCTGTTTTTT

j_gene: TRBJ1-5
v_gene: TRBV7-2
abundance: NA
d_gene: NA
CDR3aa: CASSSTGSRPQHF
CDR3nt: TGTGCCAGCAGCTCAACAGGGTCTCGGCCCCAGCATTTT

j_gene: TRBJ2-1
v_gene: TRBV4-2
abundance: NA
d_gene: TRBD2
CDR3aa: CASSPPRSSGSSAYNEQFF
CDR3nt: TGTGCCAGCAGCCCACCTCGTAGCAGCGGGAGCAGCGCCTACAATGAGCAGTTCTTC

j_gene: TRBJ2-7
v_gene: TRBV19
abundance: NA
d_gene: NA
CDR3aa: CASSADSTTYEQYF
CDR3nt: TGTGCCAGTAGTGCCGACAGTACCACCTACGAGCAGTACTTC

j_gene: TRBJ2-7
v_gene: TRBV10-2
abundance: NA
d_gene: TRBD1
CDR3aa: CASSDRGPYEQYF
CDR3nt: TGCGCCAGCTCGGACAGGGGGCCCTACGAGCAGTACTTC

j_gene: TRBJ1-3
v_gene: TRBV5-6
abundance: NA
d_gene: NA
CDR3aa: CACSRGSGNTIYF
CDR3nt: TGTGCCTGCTCACGGGGCTCTGGAAACACCATATATTTT

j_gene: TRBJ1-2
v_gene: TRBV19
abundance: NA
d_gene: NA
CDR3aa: CASSIAGYAYGYTF
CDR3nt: TGTGCCAGTAGTATTGCAGGGTACGCCTATGGCTACACCTTC

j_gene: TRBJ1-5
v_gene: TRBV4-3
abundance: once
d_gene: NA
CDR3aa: CASSQDRGSTQPQHF
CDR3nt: TGCGCCAGCAGCCAAGACAGGGGTTCCACTCAGCCCCAGCATTTT

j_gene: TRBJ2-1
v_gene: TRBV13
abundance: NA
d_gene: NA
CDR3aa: CASSFEGVNEQFF
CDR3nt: TGTGCCAGCAGCTTTGAGGGCGTAAATGAGCAGTTCTTC

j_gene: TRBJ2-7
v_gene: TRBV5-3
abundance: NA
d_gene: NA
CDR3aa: CARDSSYEQYF
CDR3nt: TGTGCCAGAGACAGCTCCTACGAGCAGTACTTC

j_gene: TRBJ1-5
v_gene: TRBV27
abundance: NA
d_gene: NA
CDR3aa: CASKGLDSFNQPQHF
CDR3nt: TGTGCCAGCAAGGGTCTCGACAGTTTCAATCAGCCCCAGCATTTT

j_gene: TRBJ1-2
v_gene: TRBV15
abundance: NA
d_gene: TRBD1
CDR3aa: CATSRATTGGLARGYTF
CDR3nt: TGTGCCACCAGCAGAGCTACGACAGGGGGACTGGCTAGGGGCTACACCTTC

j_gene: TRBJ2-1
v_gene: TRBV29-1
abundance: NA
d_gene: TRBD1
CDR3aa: CSAMGQNYNEQFF
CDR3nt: TGCAGCGCGATGGGACAGAATTACAATGAGCAGTTCTTC

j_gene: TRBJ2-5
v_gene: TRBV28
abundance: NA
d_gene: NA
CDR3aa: CASSSYPQETQYF
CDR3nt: TGTGCCAGCAGTTCCTATCCCCAAGAGACCCAGTACTTC

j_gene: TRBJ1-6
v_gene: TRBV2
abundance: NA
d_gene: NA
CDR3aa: CASSHGSGLNNSPLHF
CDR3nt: TGTGCCAGCAGTCATGGGTCAGGGCTAAATAATTCACCCCTCCACTTT

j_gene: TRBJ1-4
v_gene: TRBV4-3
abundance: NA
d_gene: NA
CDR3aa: CASSQEKRTDEKLFF
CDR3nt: TGCGCCAGCAGCCAAGAAAAGCGAACTGATGAAAAACTGTTTTTT

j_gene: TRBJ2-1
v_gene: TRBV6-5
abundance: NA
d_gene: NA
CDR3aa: CASSYSAGNEQFF
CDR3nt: TGTGCCAGCAGTTACTCCGCGGGCAATGAGCAGTTCTTC

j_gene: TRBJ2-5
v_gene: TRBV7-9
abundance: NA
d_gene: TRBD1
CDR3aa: CASSLGDRVTQETQYF
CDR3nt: TGTGCCAGCAGCTTAGGCGACAGGGTTACCCAAGAGACCCAGTACTTC

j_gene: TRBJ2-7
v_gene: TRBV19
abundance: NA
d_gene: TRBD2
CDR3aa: CASSMTSGAYEQYF
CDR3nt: TGTGCCAGTAGTATGACTAGCGGAGCCTACGAGCAGTACTTC

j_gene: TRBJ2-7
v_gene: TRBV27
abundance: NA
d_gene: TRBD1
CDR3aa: CASSLTPRQGEDYEQYF
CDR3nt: TGTGCCAGCAGTTTAACTCCCCGACAGGGCGAAGACTACGAGCAGTACTTC

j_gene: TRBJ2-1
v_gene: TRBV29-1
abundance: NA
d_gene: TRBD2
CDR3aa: CSVDGIVASGRDEQFF
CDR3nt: TGCAGCGTTGACGGGATTGTAGCTAGCGGGCGAGATGAGCAGTTCTTC

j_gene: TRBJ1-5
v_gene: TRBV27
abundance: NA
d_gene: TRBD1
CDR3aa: CASSPTGGGQPQHF
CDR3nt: TGTGCCAGCAGTCCCACAGGGGGAGGTCAGCCCCAGCATTTT